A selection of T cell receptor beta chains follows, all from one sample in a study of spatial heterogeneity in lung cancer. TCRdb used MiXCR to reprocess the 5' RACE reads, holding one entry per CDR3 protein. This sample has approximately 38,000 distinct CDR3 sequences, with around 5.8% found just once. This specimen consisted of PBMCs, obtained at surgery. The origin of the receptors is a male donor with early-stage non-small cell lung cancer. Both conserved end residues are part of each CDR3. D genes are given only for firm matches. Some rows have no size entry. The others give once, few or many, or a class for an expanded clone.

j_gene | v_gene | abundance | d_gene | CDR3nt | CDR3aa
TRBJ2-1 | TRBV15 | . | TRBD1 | TGTGCCACCAGCACACAAGGACAGGGGGAGGAGCGGGGGTTTTACAATGAGCAGTTCTTC | CATSTQGQGEERGFYNEQFF
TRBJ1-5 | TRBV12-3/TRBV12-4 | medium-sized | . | TGTGCCAGCAGTTTCGGGGGGAACAATCAGCCCCAGCATTTT | CASSFGGNNQPQHF
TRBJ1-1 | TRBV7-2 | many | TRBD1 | TGTGCCAGCAGCTTAGCTCAGACAGGGATGAACACTGAAGCTTTCTTT | CASSLAQTGMNTEAFF
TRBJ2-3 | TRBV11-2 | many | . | TGTGCCAGCAGCCCGCCCGGGACCTCTCTCGGTACGCAGTATTTT | CASSPPGTSLGTQYF
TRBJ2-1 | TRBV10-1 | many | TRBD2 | TGCGCCAGCAGCTACGGACTAGCGGGGGGGCGAACAGACAATGAGCAGTTCTTC | CASSYGLAGGRTDNEQFF
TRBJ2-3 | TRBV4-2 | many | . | TGTGCCAGCAGCCAAGATCTCCCAGATACGCAGTATTTT | CASSQDLPDTQYF
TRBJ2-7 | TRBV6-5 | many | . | TGTGCCAGCAGTTACAGGCAGGGTCCCTACGAGCAGTACTTC | CASSYRQGPYEQYF
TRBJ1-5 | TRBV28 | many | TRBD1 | TGTGCCAGCAGCCTCACAGGGGATCGGCCCCAGCATTTT | CASSLTGDRPQHF
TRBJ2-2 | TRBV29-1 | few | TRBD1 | TGCAGCGTCCGCACAGGGGGAGCGAACACCGGGGAGCTGTTTTTT | CSVRTGGANTGELFF
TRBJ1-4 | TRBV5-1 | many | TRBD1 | TGCGCCAGCAGCGTGGACAGGGGGCGCCGGGAAGATGAAAAACTGTTTTTT | CASSVDRGRREDEKLFF
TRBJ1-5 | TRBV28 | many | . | TGTGCCAGCAGTTTACGGGTTGGGGTCCGCAATCAGCCCCAGCATTTT | CASSLRVGVRNQPQHF
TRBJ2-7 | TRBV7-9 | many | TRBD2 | TGTGCCAGCAGCCCCACAGCGGGGGACTCCTACGAGCAGTACTTC | CASSPTAGDSYEQYF
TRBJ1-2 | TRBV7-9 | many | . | TGTGCCAGCAGCGCCGACACCTATGGCTACACCTTC | CASSADTYGYTF
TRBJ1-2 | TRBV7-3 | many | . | TGTGCCAGCAGCTTCCAGGGGAGTGGCTACACCTTC | CASSFQGSGYTF
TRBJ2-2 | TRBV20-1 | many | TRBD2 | TGCAGTGCTAGCCCCGCAGCGGGGGGAAACACCGGGGAGCTGTTTTTT | CSASPAAGGNTGELFF
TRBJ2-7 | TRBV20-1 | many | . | TGCAGTGCTAGAGACGCGGTCTACGAGCAGTACTTC | CSARDAVYEQYF
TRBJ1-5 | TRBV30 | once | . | TGTGCCTGGAGTGTAGGTCAGCTTAACAATCAGCCCCAGCATTTT | CAWSVGQLNNQPQHF
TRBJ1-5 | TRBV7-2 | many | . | TGTGCCAGCAGCTTACTCGATAGCAATCAGCCCCAGCATTTT | CASSLLDSNQPQHF
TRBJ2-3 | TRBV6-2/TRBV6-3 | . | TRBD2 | TGTGCCAGCAGTTACCCTAGACTAGCGGGGGGACCAACAGATACGCAGTATTTT | CASSYPRLAGGPTDTQYF
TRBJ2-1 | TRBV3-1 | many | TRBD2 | TGTGCCAGCAGCCTCACTAGCGGGGGATACAATGAGCAGTTCTTC | CASSLTSGGYNEQFF
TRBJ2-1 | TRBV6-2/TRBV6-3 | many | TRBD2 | TGTGCCAGCAGTTACCCCTCCCGACTAGCGGGGGCCGGGGGGAATGAGCAGTTCTTC | CASSYPSRLAGAGGNEQFF
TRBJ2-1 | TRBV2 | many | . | TGTGCCAGCAGCCGACAGGTCCATGAGCAGTTCTTC | CASSRQVHEQFF
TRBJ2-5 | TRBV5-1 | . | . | TGCGCCAGCAGCCTCGCGGGGCTCCAAGAGACCCAGTACTTC | CASSLAGLQETQYF
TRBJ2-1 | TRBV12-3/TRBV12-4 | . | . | TGTGCCAGCAGCATACACCTCTCCTACAATGAGCAGTTCTTC | CASSIHLSYNEQFF
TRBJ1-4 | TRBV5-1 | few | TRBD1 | TGCGCCAGCAGCCCAGGACAGGGTCGGGGTGAAAAACTGTTTTTT | CASSPGQGRGEKLFF
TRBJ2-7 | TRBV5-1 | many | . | TGCGCCAGCAGTCAGGACAATTCCTACGAGCAGTACTTC | CASSQDNSYEQYF
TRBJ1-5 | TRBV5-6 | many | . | TGTGCCAGCAGCTTGGGGGGTTTCAGCAATCAGCCCCAGCATTTT | CASSLGGFSNQPQHF